This TCR beta chain was sequenced in a study of PD-1 blockade in classical Hodgkin lymphoma. Brentuximab vedotin exposure varied among the patients, all of whom had relapsed after autologous stem cell transplantation. The table lists this clone with a count of one. The antigen is undetermined. CDR1 is SGDLS and CDR2 is YYNGEE in the germline V gene. The CDR3 consists of 14 residues. Trimming removed 1 base from V and 3 bases from J; junction bases left unmatched: 4. Study-wide points: Lower baseline TCR diversity marked trial partial responders and progressors. Newly diagnosed patients reportedly had lower baseline TCR diversity than healthy donors.

Produced via immunoSEQ multiplex PCR; TCRdb's table is partial and in-frame only. The sample holds tens of thousands of clones, roughly nine tenths seen once. The chain couples TRBV9 to TRBJ2-7, with TRBD2 matching 7 bases. The source of this sequence is a human donor with classical Hodgkin lymphoma. This sample comprised peripheral blood mononuclear cells (PBMCs), obtained before the second cycle of nivolumab. The CDR3 coding sequence is TGTGCCAGCAGCGTAACTAGCGACGACTACGAGCAGTACTTC. Translation gives CASSVTSDDYEQYF.